Below, 20 T cell receptor beta chains from the same sample are listed, as sequenced in a study of blood T cell repertoires in COVID-19. Only in-frame clones appear in the TCRdb table, and some are missing; sequencing was by immunoSEQ multiplex PCR. The sample consists of about 100,000 clones, about 91% of them appearing once. Sequencing input: peripheral blood. The receptors were gathered from a man aged 50 to 59 with acute or convalescent COVID-19.

The chain uses TRBV19 and TRBJ2-1; 7 bases align to TRBD2. After removal of 1 base from V and 9 bases from J, the junction contained 15 bases not matched to a gene. CDR1 is LNHDA, CDR2 SQIVND, per germline (reference sequence). The CDR3 runs to 17 residues. The CDR3 region is CASSIGGTTSRTGEQFF. In DNA, the CDR3 is TGTGCCAGTAGTATAGGGGGGACTACGAGTAGAACAGGTGAGCAGTTCTTC. Full variable domain (missing parts from reference TRBV19 and TRBJ2-1): DGGITQSPKYLFRKEGQNVTLSCEQNLNHDAMYWYRQDPGQGLRLIYYSQIVNDFQKGDIAEGYSVSREKKESFPLTVTSAQKNPTAFYLCASSIGGTTSRTGEQFFGPGTRLTVL.

Only a few counts were recorded for this clone. This chain uses TRBV3-1 (or the pseudogene TRBV3-2) with TRBJ2-2; TRBD1 aligns across 8 bases. The ends lost 3 bases at V and 7 bases at J; junction bases unmatched: 7. CDR1 LGHDT and CDR2 YNNKEL come from the germline V gene (reference sequence). CDR3 length: 15 amino acids. CDR3 amino acids: CASSQDRVALGELFF. The CDR3 region has the DNA TGTGCCAGCAGCCAGGACAGGGTGGCACTCGGGGAGCTGTTTTTT.

J is TRBJ1-1 and V is TRBV6-6; D is possibly TRBD1 (5 bases). Germline V gives CDR1 MNHNY, CDR2 SVGAGI (reference sequence). V was trimmed by 2 bases and J by 1 base, leaving 8 bases between them. This CDR3 is built from 14 residues. CDR3 nucleotide sequence: TGTGCCAGCAGTTACAGCAGGGCGAACACTGAAGCTTTCTTT. It is translated as CASSYSRANTEAFF.

This clone was seen a single time. The chain couples TRBV27 to TRBJ1-5; D remains unclear. This CDR3 region has 15 residues. Trimming took off 5 bases at V and 5 bases at J, with 16 bases between the two ends. Germline V gene lookup returns CDR1 MNHEY and CDR2 SMNVEV (reference sequence). CDR3 amino acids: CASSPRKRQYQPQHF. The CDR3 region has the DNA TGTGCCAGCAGTCCGCGAAAGCGGCAATATCAGCCCCAGCATTTT.

The J gene is TRBJ2-3, the V gene TRBV21-1; no DNA check was done on the table's D call, TRBD2. TRBV21-1 is termed a pseudogene. This CDR3 region has 14 residues. CDR3 sequence: CASSSGGCTDTQYF. The CDR3 DNA is TGTGCCAGCTCTAGCGGGGGCTGCACAGATACGCAGTATTTT.

The sample holds one count of this clone. The chain recombines TRBV7-2 with TRBJ2-5; D possibly corresponds to TRBD1 (6 bases). Germline-derived CDR1 and CDR2 are SGHTA and FQGNSA. Trimming pared 3 bases from V and 0 bases from J, leaving 8 bases between. The CDR3 consists of 14 residues. The CDR3 protein is CASSFTGYQETQYF. The CDR3 DNA is TGTGCCAGCAGCTTTACAGGGTACCAAGAGACCCAGTACTTC. Full variable domain (rest looked up from reference TRBV7-2 and TRBJ2-5): GAGVSQSPSNKVTEKGKDVELRCDPISGHTALYWYRQSLGQGLEFLIYFQGNSAPDKSGLPSDRFSAERTGGSVSTLTIQRTQQEDSAVYLCASSFTGYQETQYFGPGTRLLVL.

This clone has only one observation. The chain combines TRBV3-1 (or the pseudogene TRBV3-2) with TRBJ2-5; the D is unclear. V was shortened by 4 bases and J by 3 bases, with 6 bases between the two germline ends. Germline CDR1 and CDR2: LGHDT and YNNKEL (reference sequence). The CDR3 totals 12 residues. CDR3 amino acids: CASSRPKETQYF. CDR3 bases: TGTGCCAGCAGCCGCCCTAAAGAGACCCAGTACTTC.

This sequence joins TRBV3-1 (or the pseudogene TRBV3-2) and TRBJ2-7, with 7 bases lining up with TRBD1. With V trimmed by 0 bases and J by 2 bases, 7 bases remained unmatched. CDR1 and CDR2 (germline): LGHDT, YNNKEL (reference sequence). The CDR3 is 16 residues long. In nucleotides, the CDR3 is TGTGCCAGCAGCCAAGATCTAGGGACAGCTACCTACGAGCAGTACTTC. Protein: CASSQDLGTATYEQYF.

V usage is TRBV12-5 and J usage is TRBJ2-1; a weak D match, TRBD1 (6 bases). The ends were cut back, 6 bases at V and 6 bases at J, with 9 bases in the middle. The CDR3 spans 12 residues. The germline V gene encodes CDR1 LGHNT and CDR2 FRNRAP. CDR3 DNA sequence: TGTGCTAGTGGACGGGACATCAATGAGCAGTTCTTC. Residues: CASGRDINEQFF.

J is TRBJ2-7 and V is TRBV20-1; D is perhaps TRBD2 (5 bases). V dropped 3 bases and J dropped 2 bases, with 11 bases sitting between them. The length of the CDR3 is 13 residues. Germline V CDR1 and CDR2: DFQATT, SNEGSKA (reference sequence). In DNA, the CDR3 is TGCAGTGCTAGTGGCGGGTCCCCCTACGAGCAGTACTTC. It is translated as CSASGGSPYEQYF.

This clone was seen just once. The chain uses TRBV7-2 and TRBJ2-5; 15 nucleotides agree with TRBD2. The CDR3 length is 17 residues. Germline assignment: CDR1 SGHTA and CDR2 FQGNSA. Losses at the gene ends were 5 bases for V and 2 bases for J; bases not matched to a gene: 6. The CDR3 loop is CASSLGTSGGTQETQYF. The DNA of the CDR3 is TGTGCCAGCAGCCTCGGGACTAGCGGGGGGACACAAGAGACCCAGTACTTC.

The gene calls are TRBV29-1 and TRBJ2-3, with a possible D match to TRBD1 (5 bases). The ends were cut back, 3 bases at V and 4 bases at J, with 14 bases in the middle. Per germline, CDR1 SQVTM and CDR2 ANQGSEA. The CDR3 sequence is 14 residues long. In nucleotides, the CDR3 is TGCAGCGTTGAGGGCTCTAAGGGGCCAGATACGCAGTATTTT. Translating gives CSVEGSKGPDTQYF.

The rearrangement joins TRBV2 to TRBJ1-4; possibly TRBD1 for D (5 bases). Trimming left V 8 bases short and J 10 bases short, with 11 bases between. Per germline, CDR1 SNHLY and CDR2 FYNNEI. The CDR3 consists of 11 residues. The CDR3 DNA follows: TGTGCCAGCCTTTCCGGGGGAAAACTGTTTTTT. Amino acid sequence: CASLSGGKLFF.

The V gene is TRBV11-3, the J gene TRBJ1-6, with 7 bases lining up with TRBD1. Germline values: CDR1 SGHNT, CDR2 YENEEA. J was trimmed by 5 bases and V by 4 bases; bases with no gene match: 5. This CDR3 spans 15 amino acids. CDR3: CASSSPTGDNSPLHF. The CDR3 DNA follows: TGTGCCAGCAGCTCACCTACAGGGGATAATTCACCCCTCCACTTT.

J is TRBJ1-5 and V is TRBV19; D is unresolved. V dropped 3 bases and J dropped 0 bases, with 12 bases sitting between them. CDR3 size: 16 residues. Germline values: CDR1 LNHDA, CDR2 SQIVND (reference sequence). DNA for the CDR3: TGTGCCAGTAGTATTCGCGGCACTGATAGCAATCAGCCCCAGCATTTT. Protein sequence: CASSIRGTDSNQPQHF.

The rearrangement joins TRBV5-5 to TRBJ1-2; no firm D call. The V gene's germline CDR1 is SGHKS and CDR2 YYEKEE (reference sequence). The CDR3 has 14 residues. The V gene lost 0 bases and the J gene lost 4 bases, with 10 bases spanning the gap. The CDR3 DNA reads TGTGCCAGCAGCTTGGACTACTTCTCCTATGGCTACACCTTC. Translated: CASSLDYFSYGYTF.

The chain employs TRBV7-2 and TRBJ1-6, with D maybe TRBD1 (5 bases). This CDR3 region has 16 residues. V was cut by 6 bases and J by 3 bases, with 15 bases left in between. Germline V gene sequence: CDR1 SGHTA, CDR2 FQGNSA. For the CDR3, the DNA is TGTGCCAGCAGTTCCCGGGGGACGGTCTATAATTCACCCCTCCACTTT. Its protein product is CASSSRGTVYNSPLHF.

The J gene is TRBJ1-5, the V gene TRBV24-1; TRBD1 is a possible D gene (6 bases). The germline V gene encodes CDR1 KGHDR and CDR2 SFDVKD. V was shortened by 9 bases and J by 10 bases, with 12 bases between the two germline ends. The CDR3 length is 11 residues. The CDR3 loop is CATSDRIPQHF. For the CDR3, the DNA is TGTGCCACCTCTGACAGGATTCCCCAGCATTTT.

The chain employs TRBV29-1 and TRBJ2-4, with 7 bases identical to TRBD2. The germline V gene encodes CDR1 SQVTM and CDR2 ANQGSEA. V was pared by 7 bases and J by 0 bases, with 6 bases of the junction left unmatched. The CDR3 spans 14 residues. In DNA, the CDR3 is TGCAGCGCACGGGAGGCTCTAGCCAAAAACATTCAGTACTTC. As protein: CSAREALAKNIQYF.

The chain has TRBV28 and TRBJ2-1; 8 bases align to TRBD1. This CDR3 is built from 13 residues. V lost 3 bases and J lost 9; bases outside the gene matches: 4. CDR1 is MDHEN, CDR2 SYDVKM, per germline. Written as DNA, the CDR3 is TGTGCCAGCAGTTTGCAGGGGGCCGTTGAGCAGTTCTTC. Encoded protein: CASSLQGAVEQFF.